This TCR beta chain was sequenced in a study of blood T cell repertoires in COVID-19 (dated by TCRdb to the early 2020s). In terms of the full investigation: Samples covering the acute and convalescent phases of COVID-19 were provided by collaborators in the United States, Italy and Spain. The prospective study material was composed of cDNA or gDNA derived from T cells, B-cell-depleted T cells, or PBMCs. The dataset comprised deeply sampled blood TCRbeta repertoires from subjects exposed to, actively infected with, or recovered from COVID-19. The repertoires were made available in a free public database intended to serve as a resource for research on the immune response to SARS-CoV-2. The samples were drawn from two sources: the first 160 participants of the ongoing ImmuneRACE study, and some 1,300 subjects contributed by 6 global collaborators. A de-identified subject ID, COVID-19 status, age in years and sex were almost always included in the sample metadata. Where available, HLA class I and class II types were obtained from metadata supplied by the sample provider rather than from assay-based typing.

Overall results and qualifications from the work: How much clinical and demographic metadata was included differed by source and by participant, and the metadata was provided uncurated.

V was cut back by 4 bases and J by 8 bases, leaving a gap of 19 bases between them. The CDR3, cysteine through phenylalanine, is 15 amino acids long. Of the read, only the CDR3 DNA is kept; its 45 bases are in frame from base 1. From the germline V gene, CDR1 is SGHRS and CDR2 is YFSETQ. TCRbeta CDR3 regions were amplified from genomic DNA using the immunoSEQ Assay, a bias-controlled multiplex PCR. From the authors' description of their analysis: Nucleated cell counts per sample were estimated from amplification of reference gene primers within the assay. To quantify the absolute abundance of each unique TCRbeta CDR3 rearrangement, sequence reads were collapsed and filtered. Productive Simpson clonality was computed per sample as the square root of Simpson's diversity index over productive rearrangements. TCRdb carries this immuneACCESS record with in-frame sequences only. Its versions omit some clonotypes, under half of them owing to an unresolved V gene in the studies checked, with the rest unexplained. V and J calls and clone size follow that table, whereas D and trimming were derived from the DNA. The table for this sample lists some 100,000 clones; around 88% of them were counted only once. Roughly 8.3% of the sample belongs to the ten largest clones.

Comments on this clone: It lacks a known antigen. The record has no base qualities; no much larger clone is one base away.

The collaborating institutions used their own protocols to collect whole blood in K2EDTA tubes. For TCRbeta analysis, collaborators shipped samples as frozen whole blood, isolated PBMCs, or DNA extracted from either of those sample types. Sequencing was performed on peripheral blood. The receptor chain draws on TRBV5-1 and TRBJ2-1, with a tentative D gene TRBD1 over 6 matching bases. This receptor was taken from a woman aged 70 to 79 with acute or convalescent COVID-19. The nucleotide sequence reads TGCGCCAGCAGCGCTGGACAGCCCGACGTCGATGAGCAGTTCTTC. This yields the protein CASSAGQPDVDEQFF.